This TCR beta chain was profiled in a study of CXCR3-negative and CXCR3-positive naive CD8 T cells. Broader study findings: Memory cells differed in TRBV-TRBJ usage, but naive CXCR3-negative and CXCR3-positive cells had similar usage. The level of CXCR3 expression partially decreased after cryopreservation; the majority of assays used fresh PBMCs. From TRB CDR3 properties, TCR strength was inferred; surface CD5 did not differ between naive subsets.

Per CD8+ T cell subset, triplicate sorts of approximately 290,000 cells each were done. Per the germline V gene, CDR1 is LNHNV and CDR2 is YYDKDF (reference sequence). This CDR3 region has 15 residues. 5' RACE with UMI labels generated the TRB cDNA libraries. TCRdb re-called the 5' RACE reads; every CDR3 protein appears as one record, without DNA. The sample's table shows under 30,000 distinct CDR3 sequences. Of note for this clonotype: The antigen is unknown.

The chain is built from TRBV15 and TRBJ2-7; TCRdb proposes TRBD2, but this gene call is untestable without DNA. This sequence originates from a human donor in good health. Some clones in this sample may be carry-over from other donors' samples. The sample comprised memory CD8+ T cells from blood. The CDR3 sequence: CATSREGEGPYEQYF.